The 22 T cell receptor beta chains given below trace back to one sample, sequenced in a study of T cell repertoires in ileal Crohn's disease (dated by TCRdb to the late 2010s). The time point label on this specimen signifies: neoterminal ileum biopsy at postoperative endoscopy, about 6 months after surgery. Libraries were made using the immunoSEQ multiplex PCR assay. Imported from immuneACCESS, the table was reduced by TCRdb to in-frame sequences with V and J called. These copies leave out some clones; in studies compared against another copy, an unresolved V gene accounts for under half, and the cause of the remainder is not known. Present in this sample are tens of thousands of clones, 85% to 90% of which were seen just once. Around 2% of the sample is taken by the ten largest. The sample was ileal tissue. The receptors stem from an adult with Crohn's disease.

The chain combines TRBV7-3 with TRBJ2-2; tentatively, D is TRBD1 (6 bases). Trimming removed 1 base from V and 5 bases from J, with 11 bases in between. CDR3 size: 15 residues. Germline values: CDR1 SGHTA, CDR2 FQGTGA. CDR3 bases: TGTGCCAGCAGCTTAATCCAGGGGAAAACCGGGGAGCTGTTTTTT. As protein: CASSLIQGKTGELFF.

The chain employs TRBV11-2 and TRBJ2-3; possible D gene TRBD2, 5 bases. Trimming removed 3 bases from V and 5 bases from J, with 15 bases in between. This CDR3 is built from 15 residues. Germline V gene lookup returns CDR1 SGHAT and CDR2 FQNNGV. DNA of the CDR3: TGTGCCAGCAGCTTGAGCTCAAGGGCGGGAGATACGCAGTATTTT. Its translation: CASSLSSRAGDTQYF.

The chain combines TRBV28 with TRBJ1-2; D might be TRBD1 (5 bases). The CDR3 length is 13 residues. Germline V gene sequence: CDR1 MDHEN, CDR2 SYDVKM. V lost 10 bases to trimming and J lost 3 bases, with 15 bases between them. CDR3 bases: TGTGCCACGTCGACAAGGGGCTACTATGGCTACACCTTC. Translating it yields CATSTRGYYGYTF.

The gene calls are TRBV19 and TRBJ1-1; 10 bases align to TRBD1. Germline values: CDR1 LNHDA, CDR2 SQIVND (reference sequence). This CDR3 contains 17 residues. V lost 3 bases to trimming and J lost 2 bases; unmatched junction nucleotides: 9. The CDR3 spells CASSIPGQGIRNTEAFF. The CDR3 DNA is TGTGCCAGTAGTATCCCGGGACAGGGGATTCGAAACACTGAAGCTTTCTTT.

This clone has only one observation. The CDR3 DNA reads as TGTGCCAGCAGGTCGGTTGAAGCTTTCTTT. Protein product: CASRSVEAFF. The genes are TRBV11-2 and TRBJ1-1; D gene unclear. V lost 6 bases to trimming and J lost 7 bases, with 6 bases between them. Germline CDR1 and CDR2: SGHAT and FQNNGV. The length of the CDR3 is 10 residues.

The chain employs TRBV7-9 and TRBJ1-3; the match to TRBD1 covers 7 bases. V lost 5 bases, J lost 0 bases, and 4 bases stayed unmatched. The CDR3 length is 15 residues. In germline, CDR1 is SEHNR, CDR2 FQNEAQ (reference sequence). The CDR3 bases are TGTGCCAGCAGCCCCCGGACAGGCTCTGGAAACACCATATATTTT. Its translation: CASSPRTGSGNTIYF.

J is TRBJ1-2 and V is TRBV7-9; no definite D call. CDR1 and CDR2 (germline): SEHNR, FQNEAQ (reference sequence). CDR3 length: 12 residues. DNA for the CDR3: TGTGCAATAGGGAAGGAGGATTATGGCTACACCTTC. The encoded protein is CAIGKEDYGYTF.

This clone was seen just once. V gene TRBV18 combines with J gene TRBJ1-2; tentatively, D is TRBD1 (6 bases). The CDR3 length is 17 residues. CDR1 is KGHSH, CDR2 LQKENI, per germline. Trimming stripped 3 bases from V and 4 bases from J, with 21 bases between. Here the CDR3 DNA reads TGTGCCAGCTCACCGGAGTTGGACCACGGGGGGCTCTATGGCTACACCTTC. Protein: CASSPELDHGGLYGYTF.

The rearrangement joins TRBV29-1 to TRBJ2-3; 9 positions match TRBD2. The germline V gene encodes CDR1 SQVTM and CDR2 ANQGSEA. V trimming: 6 bases; J trimming: 6 bases; junction bases outside the gene matches: 10. This CDR3 is 14 amino acids long. The CDR3 DNA is TGCAGCGTGGGGACTAGCCGGGGAGGGGATACGCAGTATTTT. It specifies CSVGTSRGGDTQYF.

V gene TRBV5-4 combines with J gene TRBJ1-2; 8 bases line up with TRBD1. V trimming: 4 bases; J trimming: 1 base; junction bases outside the gene matches: 9. Germline assignment: CDR1 SGHNT and CDR2 YYREEE (reference sequence). The CDR3 totals 16 residues. The CDR3 region is CASSHHRDRFNYGYTF. The CDR3 DNA is TGTGCCAGCAGCCACCACCGGGACAGGTTTAACTATGGCTACACCTTC.

The rearrangement links TRBV2 to TRBJ2-7; weak D call: TRBD1 (6 bases). Germline CDR1 reads SNHLY; CDR2 reads FYNNEI. This CDR3 has 13 residues. V was pared by 8 bases and J by 0 bases, with 11 bases between. The CDR3 nucleotides read TGTGCCAGCTCACGAGGGGGCTCCTACGAGCAGTACGTC. As protein: CASSRGGSYEQYV.

J is TRBJ1-5 and V is TRBV5-1, with 7 bases fitting TRBD1. V gave up 4 bases and J gave up 5 bases; unmatched junction bases: 9. The germline gives CDR1 SGHRS, CDR2 YFSETQ. The CDR3 loop spans 15 amino acids. Here the CDR3 reads CASSPGGDSYQPQHF. As DNA, the CDR3 is TGCGCCAGCAGCCCCGGTGGGGACAGTTATCAGCCCCAGCATTTT.

This clone was seen only a few times. The chain recombines TRBV25-1 with TRBJ2-1; no firm D call. V shed 4 bases and J shed 5 bases, with 6 bases lying between them. Per germline, CDR1 MGHDK and CDR2 SYGVNS. The CDR3 has 12 residues. CDR3 loop: CASSGSHNEQFF. The DNA for the CDR3 is TGTGCCAGCAGTGGGAGTCACAATGAGCAGTTCTTC.

This chain links TRBV5-6 with TRBJ1-5; unclear D gene. The CDR3 loop spans 17 amino acids. CDR1 and CDR2 from the germline V gene are SGHDT and YYEEEE. The V gene lost 2 bases and the J gene lost 8 bases, with 23 bases spanning the gap. CDR3 DNA: TGTGCCAGCAGCTTAGGAGTGCACCCTACCCCTTTGGAGCCCCAGCATTTT. Translation: CASSLGVHPTPLEPQHF.

This chain joins TRBV4-2 and TRBJ1-3; D unclear. The CDR3 runs 13 residues. The ends were cut back, 4 bases at V and 0 bases at J, with 4 bases in the middle. Germline assignment: CDR1 LGHNA and CDR2 YNFKEQ. CDR3: CASSPLSGNTIYF. Here the CDR3 DNA reads TGTGCCAGCAGCCCTCTCTCTGGAAACACCATATATTTT.

The chain links TRBV4-1 to TRBJ2-7; 11 positions match TRBD2. The CDR3 contains 18 residues. Per the germline V gene, CDR1 is MGHRA and CDR2 is YSYEKL. J gave up 0 bases and V 1 base, and 8 bases lay outside the gene matches. Here the CDR3 DNA reads TGCGCCAGCAGCCAAGCTTCGGGACTAGCGGATAGCTCCTACGAGCAGTACTTC. Its translation is CASSQASGLADSSYEQYF.

The gene calls are TRBV27 and TRBJ1-1; 7 nucleotides line up with TRBD1. The germline V gene has CDR1 MNHEY and CDR2 SMNVEV (reference sequence). The CDR3 runs to 15 residues. Losses at the gene ends were 7 bases for V and 0 bases for J; bases not matched to a gene: 8. The CDR3 is CASKTPGQMNTEAFF. The DNA of the CDR3 is TGTGCCAGCAAAACCCCGGGACAGATGAACACTGAAGCTTTCTTT.

This clone came up once. The chain uses TRBV7-9 and TRBJ2-5, with 9 nucleotides matching TRBD1. The CDR3 covers 14 residues. Unmatched junction bases numbered 5, after V lost 4 bases and J lost 5 bases. Germline V gene sequence: CDR1 SEHNR, CDR2 FQNEAQ (reference sequence). The CDR3 DNA sequence: TGTGCCAGCAGCTCAGGGACAGGGTGGGAGACCCAGTACTTC. Its translation is CASSSGTGWETQYF.

The chain uses TRBV30 and TRBJ1-2, with a possible D match to TRBD1 (5 bases). Trimming stripped 7 bases from V and 5 bases from J, with 20 bases between. Germline V gene lookup returns CDR1 GTSNPN and CDR2 SVGIG (reference sequence). This CDR3 region has 14 residues. The CDR3 region is CASHLSRVNYGYTF. The CDR3 coding sequence is TGTGCCTCCCATCTTAGCAGGGTCAATTATGGCTACACCTTC.

This chain joins TRBV29-1 and TRBJ2-3, with D perhaps TRBD1 (5 bases). The CDR3 loop spans 14 amino acids. V shed 4 bases and J shed 3 bases, with 14 bases lying between them. The germline CDR1 and CDR2 sequences are SQVTM and ANQGSEA. The CDR3 nucleotides read TGCAGCGTTGCTCAGGGTCTGGGTACAGATACGCAGTATTTT. Translated, it gives CSVAQGLGTDTQYF.

The V call is TRBV2, the J call TRBJ2-1; TRBD2 agrees at 7 bases. The CDR3 covers 18 residues. Unmatched junction bases numbered 12, after V lost 2 bases and J lost 2 bases. Germline CDR1 reads SNHLY; CDR2 reads FYNNEI. Here the CDR3 DNA reads TGTGCCAGCAGTGAAAGGGGCCCGGGGACTACAACCTACAATGAGCAGTTCTTC. It specifies CASSERGPGTTTYNEQFF. The whole variable domain, remainder taken from reference TRBV2 and TRBJ2-1, is EPEVTQTPSHQVTQMGQEVILRCVPISNHLYFYWYRQILGQKVEFLVSFYNNEISEKSEIFDDQFSVERPDGSNFTLKIRSTKLEDSAMYFCASSERGPGTTTYNEQFFGPGTRLTVL.

The chain couples TRBV18 to TRBJ2-7; D possibly corresponds to TRBD1 (6 bases). V lost 3 bases and J lost 0, with 9 bases in between. Per germline, CDR1 KGHSH and CDR2 LQKENI. CDR3 length equals 14 residues. As DNA, the CDR3 is TGTGCCAGCTCACCGACAGGCCACTCCTACGAGCAGTACTTC. It is translated as CASSPTGHSYEQYF.